This TCR beta chain appears in the sequencing data of a study of technical replicates of blood from a handful of donors. The method was immunoSEQ multiplex PCR; TCRdb's version includes in-frame clones alone and lacks a portion of them. The repertoire consists of some 85,000 clones, with 90% to 95% occurring once and the leading ten covering approximately 0.39%. Germline CDR1 MNHEY, CDR2 SMNVEV (reference sequence). This CDR3 region has 18 residues. V lost 0 bases, J lost 7 bases, and 21 bases lay in between. J is TRBJ1-4 and V is TRBV27; D is unclear. The clonotype originates from a human donor in good health. The sequenced material came from T cells isolated from PBMCs. CDR3 amino acids: CASSLSGQMPGMGEKLFF. CDR3 coding DNA: TGTGCCAGCAGTTTATCTGGCCAAATGCCCGGGATGGGTGAAAAACTGTTTTTT.